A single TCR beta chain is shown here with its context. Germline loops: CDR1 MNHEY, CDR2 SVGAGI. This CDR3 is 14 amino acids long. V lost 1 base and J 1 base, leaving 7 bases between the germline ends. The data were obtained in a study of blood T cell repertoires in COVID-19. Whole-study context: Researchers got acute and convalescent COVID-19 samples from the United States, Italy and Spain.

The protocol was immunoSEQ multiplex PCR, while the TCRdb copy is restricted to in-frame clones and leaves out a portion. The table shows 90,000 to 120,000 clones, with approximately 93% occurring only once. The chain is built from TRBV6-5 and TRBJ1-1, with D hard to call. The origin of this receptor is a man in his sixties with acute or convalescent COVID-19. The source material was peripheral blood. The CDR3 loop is CASSYYGGNTEAFF. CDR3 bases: TGTGCCAGCAGTTACTACGGCGGGAACACTGAAGCTTTCTTT.